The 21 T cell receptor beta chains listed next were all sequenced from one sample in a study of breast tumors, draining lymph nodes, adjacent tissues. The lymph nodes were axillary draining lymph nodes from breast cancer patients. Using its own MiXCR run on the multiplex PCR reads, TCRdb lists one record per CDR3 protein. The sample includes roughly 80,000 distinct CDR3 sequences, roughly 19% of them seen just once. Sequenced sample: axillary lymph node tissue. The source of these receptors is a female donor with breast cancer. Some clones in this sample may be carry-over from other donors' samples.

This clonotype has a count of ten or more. Here the CDR3 reads CASSLTGQGYEQYF. The CDR3 DNA sequence: TGCGCCAGCAGCTTGACCGGACAGGGCTACGAGCAGTACTTC. The rearrangement links TRBV5-1 to TRBJ2-7; 8 bases map to TRBD1. The CDR3 is 14 amino acids. Germline values: CDR1 SGHRS, CDR2 YFSETQ. The trim removed 1 base at V and 3 bases at J, leaving 3 bases unmatched.

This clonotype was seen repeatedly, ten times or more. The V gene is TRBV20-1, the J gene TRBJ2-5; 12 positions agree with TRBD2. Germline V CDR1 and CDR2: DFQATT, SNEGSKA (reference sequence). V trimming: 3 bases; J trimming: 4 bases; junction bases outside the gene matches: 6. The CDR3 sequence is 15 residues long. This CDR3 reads CSARRTSGISETQYF. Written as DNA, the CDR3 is TGCAGTGCTAGGAGGACTAGCGGGATTTCAGAGACCCAGTACTTC.

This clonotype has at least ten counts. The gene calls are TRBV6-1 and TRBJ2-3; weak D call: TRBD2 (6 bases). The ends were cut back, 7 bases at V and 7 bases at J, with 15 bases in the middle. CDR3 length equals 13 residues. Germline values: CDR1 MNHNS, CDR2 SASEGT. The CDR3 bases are TGTGCCAGCACTCAAACCGGGGGAAATACGCAGTATTTT. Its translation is CASTQTGGNTQYF.

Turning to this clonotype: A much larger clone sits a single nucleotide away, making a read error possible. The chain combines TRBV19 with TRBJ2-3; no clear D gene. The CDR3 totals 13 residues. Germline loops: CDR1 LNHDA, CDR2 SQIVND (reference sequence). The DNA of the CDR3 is TGTGCCAGTAGTATCGGACCCAACAGCCGGCAGTGTTTT. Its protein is CASSIGPNSRQCF.

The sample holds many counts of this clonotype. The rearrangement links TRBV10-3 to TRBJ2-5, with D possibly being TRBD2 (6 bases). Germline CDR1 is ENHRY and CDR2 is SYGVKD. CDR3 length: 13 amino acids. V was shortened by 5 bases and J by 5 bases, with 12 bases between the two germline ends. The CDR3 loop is CAISPGGRETQYF. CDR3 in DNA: TGTGCCATCAGTCCCGGAGGGCGGGAGACCCAGTACTTC.

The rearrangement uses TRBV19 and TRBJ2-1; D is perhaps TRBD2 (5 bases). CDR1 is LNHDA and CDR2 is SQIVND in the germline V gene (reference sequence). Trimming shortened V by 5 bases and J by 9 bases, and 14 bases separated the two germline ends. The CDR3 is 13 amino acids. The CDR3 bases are TGTGCCAGTAGTTTCCTAGCTCCGGGTGAGCAGTTCTTC. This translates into CASSFLAPGEQFF.

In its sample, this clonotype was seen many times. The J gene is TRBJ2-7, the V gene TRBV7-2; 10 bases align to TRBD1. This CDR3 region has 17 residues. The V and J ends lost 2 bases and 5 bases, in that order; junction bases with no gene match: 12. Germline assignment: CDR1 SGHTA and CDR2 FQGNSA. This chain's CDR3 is CASSLYGTGTGDDEQYF. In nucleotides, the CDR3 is TGTGCCAGCAGCTTATACGGGACCGGGACAGGGGACGACGAGCAGTACTTC.

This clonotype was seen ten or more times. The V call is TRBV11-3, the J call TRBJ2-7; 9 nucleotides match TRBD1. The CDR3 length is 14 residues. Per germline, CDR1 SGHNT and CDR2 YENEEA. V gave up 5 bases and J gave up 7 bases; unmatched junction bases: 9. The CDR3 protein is CASSLAGQGLEQYF. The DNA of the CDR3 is TGTGCCAGCAGCCTCGCGGGACAGGGATTGGAGCAGTACTTC.

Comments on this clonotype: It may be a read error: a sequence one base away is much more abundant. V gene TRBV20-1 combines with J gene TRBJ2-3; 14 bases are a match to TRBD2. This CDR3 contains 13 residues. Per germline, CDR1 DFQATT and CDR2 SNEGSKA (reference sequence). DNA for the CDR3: TGCAGTCCAGGGACTAGCGGGGGAGATACGCGGTATTTT. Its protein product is CSPGTSGGDTRYF.

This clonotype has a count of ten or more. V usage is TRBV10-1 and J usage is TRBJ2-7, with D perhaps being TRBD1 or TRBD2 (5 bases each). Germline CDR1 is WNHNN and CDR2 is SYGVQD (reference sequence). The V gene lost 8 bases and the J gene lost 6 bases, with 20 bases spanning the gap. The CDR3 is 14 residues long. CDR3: CASSRGGDKSEQYF. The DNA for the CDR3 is TGCGCCAGCTCGAGGGGCGGTGACAAGTCCGAGCAGTACTTC.

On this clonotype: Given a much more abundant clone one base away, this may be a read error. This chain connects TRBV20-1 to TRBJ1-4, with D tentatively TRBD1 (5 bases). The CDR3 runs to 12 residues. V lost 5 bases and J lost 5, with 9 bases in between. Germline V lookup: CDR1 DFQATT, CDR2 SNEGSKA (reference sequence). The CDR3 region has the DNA TGCAGTGCTCGTGGGGGGAATGAAAAACTGTTTTTT. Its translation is CSARGGNEKLFF.

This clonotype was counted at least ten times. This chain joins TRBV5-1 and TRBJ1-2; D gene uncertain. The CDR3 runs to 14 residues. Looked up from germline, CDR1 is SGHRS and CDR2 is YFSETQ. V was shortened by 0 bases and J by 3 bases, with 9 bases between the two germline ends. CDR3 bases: TGCGCCAGCAGCTTGGCCGCGGGATACTATGGCTACACCTTC. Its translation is CASSLAAGYYGYTF.

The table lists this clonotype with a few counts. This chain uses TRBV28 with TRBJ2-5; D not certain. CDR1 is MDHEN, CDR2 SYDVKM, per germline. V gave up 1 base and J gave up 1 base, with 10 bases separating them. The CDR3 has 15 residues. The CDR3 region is CASSLFSAGQETQYF. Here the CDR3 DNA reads TGTGCCAGCAGTTTATTCTCCGCAGGCCAAGAGACCCAGTACTTC.

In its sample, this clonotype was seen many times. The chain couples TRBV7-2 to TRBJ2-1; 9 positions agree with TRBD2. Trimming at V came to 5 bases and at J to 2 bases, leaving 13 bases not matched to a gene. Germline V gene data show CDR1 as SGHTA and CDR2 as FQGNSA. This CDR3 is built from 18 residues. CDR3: CASSIRLAGRGTYNEQFF. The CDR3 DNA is TGTGCCAGCAGCATTAGGCTAGCGGGAAGGGGAACCTACAATGAGCAGTTCTTC.

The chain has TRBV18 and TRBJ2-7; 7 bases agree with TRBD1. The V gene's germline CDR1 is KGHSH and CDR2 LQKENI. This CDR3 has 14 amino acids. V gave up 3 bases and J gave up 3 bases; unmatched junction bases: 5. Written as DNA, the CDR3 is TGTGCCAGCTCACCGGGGACAGCTGTCTACGAGCAGTACTTC. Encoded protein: CASSPGTAVYEQYF. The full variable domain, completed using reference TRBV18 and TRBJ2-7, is NAGVMQNPRHLVRRRGQEARLRCSPMKGHSHVYWYRQLPEEGLKFMVYLQKENIIDESGMPKERFSAEFPKEGPSILRIQQVVRGDSAAYFCASSPGTAVYEQYFGPGTRLTVT.

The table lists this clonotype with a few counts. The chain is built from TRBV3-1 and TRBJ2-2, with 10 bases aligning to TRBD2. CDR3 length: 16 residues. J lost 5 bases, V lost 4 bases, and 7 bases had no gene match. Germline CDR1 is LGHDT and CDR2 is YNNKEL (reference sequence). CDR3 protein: CASSPLAGAKTGELFF. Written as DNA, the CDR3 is TGTGCCAGCAGCCCGCTAGCGGGAGCAAAGACCGGGGAGCTGTTTTTT.

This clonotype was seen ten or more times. The CDR3 nucleotides are TGTGCCAGCAGCGTAGGTCCTGAAGGCGAGCAGTACTTC. Its protein product is CASSVGPEGEQYF. The J gene is TRBJ2-7, the V gene TRBV9; D call uncertain. V dropped 0 bases and J dropped 6 bases, with 10 bases sitting between them. From germline, CDR1 is SGDLS and CDR2 YYNGEE. The CDR3 has 13 amino acids.

The CDR3 sequence: CASSPSRASYNEQFF. The CDR3 nucleotides read TGTGCCAGCAGTCCCAGCAGAGCCTCCTACAATGAGCAGTTCTTC. This chain uses TRBV28 with TRBJ2-1, with no clear D. Germline V gene lookup returns CDR1 MDHEN and CDR2 SYDVKM. The CDR3 is 15 residues long. Trimming stripped 5 bases from V and 0 bases from J, with 11 bases between.

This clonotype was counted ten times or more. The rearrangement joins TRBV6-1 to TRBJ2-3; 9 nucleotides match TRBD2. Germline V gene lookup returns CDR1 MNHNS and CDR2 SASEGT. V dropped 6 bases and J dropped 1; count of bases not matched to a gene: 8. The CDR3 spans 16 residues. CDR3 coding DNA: TGTGCCAGCAGATTTAATAGCGGGAGTGGCACAGATACGCAGTATTTT. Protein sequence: CASRFNSGSGTDTQYF.

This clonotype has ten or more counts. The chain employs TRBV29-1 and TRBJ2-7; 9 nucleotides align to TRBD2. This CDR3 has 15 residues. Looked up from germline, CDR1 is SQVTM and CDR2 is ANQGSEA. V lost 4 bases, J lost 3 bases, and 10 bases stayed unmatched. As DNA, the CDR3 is TGCAGCGTTGCCGGCGCTAGCGGGACCTTCTACGAGCAGTACTTC. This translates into CSVAGASGTFYEQYF.

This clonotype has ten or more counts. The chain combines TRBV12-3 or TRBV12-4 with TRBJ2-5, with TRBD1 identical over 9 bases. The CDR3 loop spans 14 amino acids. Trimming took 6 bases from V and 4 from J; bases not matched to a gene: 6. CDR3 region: CASRKGTGLETQYF. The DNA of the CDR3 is TGTGCCAGCAGGAAAGGGACAGGGCTAGAGACCCAGTACTTC.